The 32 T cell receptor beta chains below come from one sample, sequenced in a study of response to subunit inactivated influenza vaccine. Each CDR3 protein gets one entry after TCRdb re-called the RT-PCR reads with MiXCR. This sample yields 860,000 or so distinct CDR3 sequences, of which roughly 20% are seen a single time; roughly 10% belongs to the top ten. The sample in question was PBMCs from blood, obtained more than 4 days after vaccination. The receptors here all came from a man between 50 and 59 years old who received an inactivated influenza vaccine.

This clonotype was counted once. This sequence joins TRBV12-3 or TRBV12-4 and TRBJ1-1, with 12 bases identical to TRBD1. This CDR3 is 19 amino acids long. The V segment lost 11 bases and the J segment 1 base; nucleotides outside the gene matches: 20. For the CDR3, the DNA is TGTGCCCTCAGTTGGCGGGACAGGGGGCTGAGAGTAAGGAACACTGAAGCTTTCTTT. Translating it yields CALSWRDRGLRVRNTEAFF.

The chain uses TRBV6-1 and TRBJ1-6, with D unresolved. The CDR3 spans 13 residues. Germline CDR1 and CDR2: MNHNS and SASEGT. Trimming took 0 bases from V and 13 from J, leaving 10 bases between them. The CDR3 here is CASSEATRDPLHF. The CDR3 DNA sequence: TGTGCCAGCAGTGAAGCGACCCGAGACCCCCTCCACTTT.

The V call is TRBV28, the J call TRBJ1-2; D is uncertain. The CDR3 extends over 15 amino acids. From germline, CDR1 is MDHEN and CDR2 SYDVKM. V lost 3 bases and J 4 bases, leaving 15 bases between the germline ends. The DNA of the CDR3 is TGTGCCAGCAGTTTTACGTCGAGCCGCCTCTATGGCTACACCTTC. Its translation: CASSFTSSRLYGYTF.

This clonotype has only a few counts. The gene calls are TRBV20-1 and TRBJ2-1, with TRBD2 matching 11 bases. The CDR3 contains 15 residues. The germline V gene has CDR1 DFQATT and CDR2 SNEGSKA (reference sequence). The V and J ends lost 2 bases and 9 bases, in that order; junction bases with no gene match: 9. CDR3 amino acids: CSARYVGLAGGEQFF. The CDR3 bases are TGCAGTGCTAGATACGTCGGGCTAGCGGGAGGTGAGCAGTTCTTC.

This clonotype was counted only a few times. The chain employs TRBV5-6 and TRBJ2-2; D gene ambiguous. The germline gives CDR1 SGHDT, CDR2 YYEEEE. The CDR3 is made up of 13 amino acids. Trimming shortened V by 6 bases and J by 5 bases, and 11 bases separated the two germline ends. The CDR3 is CASNAEITGELFF. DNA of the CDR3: TGTGCCAGCAACGCAGAGATAACCGGGGAGCTGTTTTTT.

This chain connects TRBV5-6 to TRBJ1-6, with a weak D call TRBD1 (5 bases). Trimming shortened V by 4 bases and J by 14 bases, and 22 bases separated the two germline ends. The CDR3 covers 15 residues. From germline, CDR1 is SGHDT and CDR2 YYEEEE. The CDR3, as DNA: TGTGCCAGCAGCGAGAGGTGGGACGTCGAGGAAACCCTCCACTTT. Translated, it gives CASSERWDVEETLHF.

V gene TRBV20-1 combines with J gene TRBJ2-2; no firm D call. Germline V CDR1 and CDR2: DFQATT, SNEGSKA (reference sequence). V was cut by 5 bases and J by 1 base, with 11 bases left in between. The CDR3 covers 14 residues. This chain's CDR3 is CSAYKTLNTGELFF. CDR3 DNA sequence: TGCAGTGCTTATAAGACTCTGAACACCGGGGAGCTGTTTTTT.

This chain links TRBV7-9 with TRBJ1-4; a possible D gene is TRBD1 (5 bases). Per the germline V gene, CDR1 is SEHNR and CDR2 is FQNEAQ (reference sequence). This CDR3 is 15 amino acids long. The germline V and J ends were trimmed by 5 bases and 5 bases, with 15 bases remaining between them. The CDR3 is CASSRPWGENEKLFF. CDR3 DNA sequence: TGTGCCAGCAGCCGCCCCTGGGGGGAGAATGAAAAACTGTTTTTT.

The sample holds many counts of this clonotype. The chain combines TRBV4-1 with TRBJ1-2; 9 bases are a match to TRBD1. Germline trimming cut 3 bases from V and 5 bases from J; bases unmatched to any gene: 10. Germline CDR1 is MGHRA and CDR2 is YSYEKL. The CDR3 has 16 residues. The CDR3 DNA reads TGCGCCAGCAGCCAGACCGTTACAGGGGGCGGGTATGGCTACACCTTC. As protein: CASSQTVTGGGYGYTF.

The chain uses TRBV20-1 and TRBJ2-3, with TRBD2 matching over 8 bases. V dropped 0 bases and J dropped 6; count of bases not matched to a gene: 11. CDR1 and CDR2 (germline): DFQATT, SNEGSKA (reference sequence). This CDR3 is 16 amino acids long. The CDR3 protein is CSARDRVGTSKDTQYF. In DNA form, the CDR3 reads TGCAGTGCTAGAGATCGGGTCGGGACTAGTAAGGATACGCAGTATTTT.

CDR3 in amino acids: CASSLTSGLTDTQYF. CDR3 sequence (DNA): TGTGCCAGCAGTTTGACTAGCGGACTCACAGATACGCAGTATTTT. This chain uses TRBV6-5 with TRBJ2-3; 9 bases map to TRBD2. CDR3 length equals 15 residues. In germline, CDR1 is MNHEY, CDR2 SVGAGI. Trimming took 4 bases from V and 2 from J; bases not matched to a gene: 4.

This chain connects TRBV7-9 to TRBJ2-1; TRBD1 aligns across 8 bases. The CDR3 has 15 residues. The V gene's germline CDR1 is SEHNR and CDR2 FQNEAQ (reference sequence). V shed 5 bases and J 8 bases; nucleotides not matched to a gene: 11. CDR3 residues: CASSVTGQDNDEQFF. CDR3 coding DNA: TGTGCCAGCAGCGTAACGGGACAGGACAACGATGAGCAGTTCTTC.

CDR3 coding DNA: TGCGCCAGCAGCCAAGATCTAACAGGGTACCACGAGCAGTACTTC. Residues: CASSQDLTGYHEQYF. The J gene is TRBJ2-7, the V gene TRBV4-3, with D tentatively TRBD1 (6 bases). The V gene's germline CDR1 is LGHNA and CDR2 YSLEER. This CDR3 contains 15 residues. The V and J ends lost 0 bases and 5 bases respectively, with 14 bases between them.

The CDR3 protein is CSARVASSYEQYF. In nucleotides, the CDR3 is TGCAGTGCTAGAGTAGCGAGCTCCTACGAGCAGTACTTC. The J gene is TRBJ2-7, the V gene TRBV20-1, with D possibly matching TRBD2 (5 bases). The V end was cut by 1 base, the J end by 0 bases, with 7 bases between. The CDR3 has 13 amino acids. CDR1 is DFQATT and CDR2 is SNEGSKA in the germline V gene (reference sequence).

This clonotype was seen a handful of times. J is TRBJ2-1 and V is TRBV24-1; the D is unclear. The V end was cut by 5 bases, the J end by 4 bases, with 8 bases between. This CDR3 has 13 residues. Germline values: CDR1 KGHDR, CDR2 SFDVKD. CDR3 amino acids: CATSGTGYNEQFF. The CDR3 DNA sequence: TGTGCCACCAGTGGAACGGGTTACAATGAGCAGTTCTTC.

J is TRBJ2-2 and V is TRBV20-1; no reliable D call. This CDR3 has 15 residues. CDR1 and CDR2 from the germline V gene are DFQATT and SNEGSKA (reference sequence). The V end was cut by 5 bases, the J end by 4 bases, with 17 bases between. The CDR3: CSAPLVSAPTGELFF. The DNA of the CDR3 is TGCAGTGCTCCCTTAGTTAGTGCCCCCACCGGGGAGCTGTTTTTT.

In DNA form, the CDR3 reads TGCAGTGCTAGAAGGGGGACAGGGAGTTACGAGCAGTACTTC. This gives the protein CSARRGTGSYEQYF. The rearrangement joins TRBV20-1 to TRBJ2-7; TRBD1 matches 9 bases. This CDR3 has 14 residues. Trimming took 2 bases from V and 4 from J; bases not matched to a gene: 6. Germline loops: CDR1 DFQATT, CDR2 SNEGSKA (reference sequence).

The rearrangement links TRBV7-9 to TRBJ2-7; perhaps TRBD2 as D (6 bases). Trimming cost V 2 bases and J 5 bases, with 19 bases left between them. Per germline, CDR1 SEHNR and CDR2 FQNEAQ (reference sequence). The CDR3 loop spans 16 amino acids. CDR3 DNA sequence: TGTGCCAGCAGCTTACCGTCGGGGCGGGAAGGGAACGAGCAGTACTTC. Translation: CASSLPSGREGNEQYF. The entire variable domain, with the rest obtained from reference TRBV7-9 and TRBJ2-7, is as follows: DTGVSQNPRHKITKRGQNVTFRCDPISEHNRLYWYRQTLGQGPEFLTYFQNEAQLEKSRLLSDRFSAERPKGSFSTLEIQRTEQGDSAMYLCASSLPSGREGNEQYFGPGTRLTVT.

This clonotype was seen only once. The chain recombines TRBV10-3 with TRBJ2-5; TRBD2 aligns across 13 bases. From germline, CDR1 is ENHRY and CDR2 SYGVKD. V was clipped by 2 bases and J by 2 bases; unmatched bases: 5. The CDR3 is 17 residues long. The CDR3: CAISEPGLAGAQETQYF. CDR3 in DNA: TGTGCCATCAGTGAGCCCGGACTAGCGGGGGCTCAAGAGACCCAGTACTTC.

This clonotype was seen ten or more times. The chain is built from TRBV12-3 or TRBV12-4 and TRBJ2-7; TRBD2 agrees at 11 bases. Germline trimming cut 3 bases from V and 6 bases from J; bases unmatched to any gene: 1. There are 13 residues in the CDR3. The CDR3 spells CASSLTSGIEQYF. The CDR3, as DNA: TGTGCCAGCAGTTTGACTAGCGGGATCGAGCAGTACTTC.

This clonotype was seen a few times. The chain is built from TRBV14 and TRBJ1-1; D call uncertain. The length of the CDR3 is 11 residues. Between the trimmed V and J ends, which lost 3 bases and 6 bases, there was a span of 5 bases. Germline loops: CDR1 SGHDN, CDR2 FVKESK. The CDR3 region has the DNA TGTGCCAGCAGCCAGTACTCTGAAGCTTTCTTT. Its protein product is CASSQYSEAFF. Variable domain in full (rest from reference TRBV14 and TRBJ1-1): EAGVTQFPSHSVIEKGQTVTLRCDPISGHDNLYWYRRVMGKEIKFLLHFVKESKQDESGMPNNRFLAERTGGTYSTLKVQPAELEDSGVYFCASSQYSEAFFGQGTRLTVV.

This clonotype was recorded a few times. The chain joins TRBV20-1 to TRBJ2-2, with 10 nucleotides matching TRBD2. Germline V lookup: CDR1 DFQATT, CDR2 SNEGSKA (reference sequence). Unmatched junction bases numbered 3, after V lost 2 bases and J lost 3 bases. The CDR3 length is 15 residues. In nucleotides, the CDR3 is TGCAGTGCTAGACTAGCGGGGGCTCACACCGGGGAGCTGTTTTTT. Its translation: CSARLAGAHTGELFF.

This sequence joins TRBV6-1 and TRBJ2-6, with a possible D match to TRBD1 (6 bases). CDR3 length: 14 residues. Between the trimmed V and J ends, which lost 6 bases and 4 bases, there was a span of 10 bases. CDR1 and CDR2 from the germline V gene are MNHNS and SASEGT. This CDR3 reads CASRQGYGANVLTF. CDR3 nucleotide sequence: TGTGCCAGCAGACAGGGTTACGGGGCCAACGTCCTGACTTTC.

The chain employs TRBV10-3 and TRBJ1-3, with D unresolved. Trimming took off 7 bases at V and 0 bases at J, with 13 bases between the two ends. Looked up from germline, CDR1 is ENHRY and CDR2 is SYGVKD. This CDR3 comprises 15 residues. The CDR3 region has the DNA TGTGCCATCAATGGCGGAGCCAGCTCTGGAAACACCATATATTTT. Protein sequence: CAINGGASSGNTIYF.

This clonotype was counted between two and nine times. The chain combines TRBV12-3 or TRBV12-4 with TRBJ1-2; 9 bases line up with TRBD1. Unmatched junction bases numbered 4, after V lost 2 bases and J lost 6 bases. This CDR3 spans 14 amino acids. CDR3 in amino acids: CASSLTGTGNGYTF. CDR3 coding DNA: TGTGCCAGCAGTTTAACCGGGACAGGGAATGGCTACACCTTC.

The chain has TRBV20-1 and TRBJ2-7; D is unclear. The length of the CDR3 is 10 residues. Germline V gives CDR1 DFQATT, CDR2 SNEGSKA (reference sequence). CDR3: CSAESYEQYF. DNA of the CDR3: TGCAGCGCTGAGTCCTACGAGCAGTACTTC.

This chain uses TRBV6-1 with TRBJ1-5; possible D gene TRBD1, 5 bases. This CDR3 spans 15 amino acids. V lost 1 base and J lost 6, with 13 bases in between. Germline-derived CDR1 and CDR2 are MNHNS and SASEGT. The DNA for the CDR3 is TGTGCCAGCAGTGAAGGGGGGTGGCAAGGTCAGCCCCAGCATTTT. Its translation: CASSEGGWQGQPQHF.

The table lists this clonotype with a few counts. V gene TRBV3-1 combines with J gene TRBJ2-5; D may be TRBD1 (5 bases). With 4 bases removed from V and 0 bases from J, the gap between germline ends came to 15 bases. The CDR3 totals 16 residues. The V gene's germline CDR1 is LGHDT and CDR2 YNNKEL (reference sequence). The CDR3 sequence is CASSPPYRLYQETQYF. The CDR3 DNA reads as TGTGCCAGCAGCCCTCCGTACAGGCTGTACCAAGAGACCCAGTACTTC.

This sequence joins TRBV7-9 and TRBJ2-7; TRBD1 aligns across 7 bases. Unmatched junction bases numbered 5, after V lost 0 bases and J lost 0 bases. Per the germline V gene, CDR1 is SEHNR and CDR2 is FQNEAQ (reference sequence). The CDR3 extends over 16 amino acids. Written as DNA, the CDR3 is TGTGCCAGCAGCTTAGCGAACAGGGGTAGCTCCTACGAGCAGTACTTC. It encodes CASSLANRGSSYEQYF.

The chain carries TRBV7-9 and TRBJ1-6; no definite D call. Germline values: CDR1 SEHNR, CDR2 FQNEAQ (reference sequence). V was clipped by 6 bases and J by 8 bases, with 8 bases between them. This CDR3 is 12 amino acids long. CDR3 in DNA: TGTGCCAGCAGAGATCAGTATTCACCCCTCCACTTT. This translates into CASRDQYSPLHF. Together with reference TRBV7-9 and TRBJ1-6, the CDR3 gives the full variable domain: DTGVSQNPRHKITKRGQNVTFRCDPISEHNRLYWYRQTLGQGPEFLTYFQNEAQLEKSRLLSDRFSAERPKGSFSTLEIQRTEQGDSAMYLCASRDQYSPLHFGNGTRLTVT.

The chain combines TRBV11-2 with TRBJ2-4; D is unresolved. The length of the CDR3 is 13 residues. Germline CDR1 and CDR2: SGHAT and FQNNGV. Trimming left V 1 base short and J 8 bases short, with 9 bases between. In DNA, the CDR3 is TGTGCCAGCAGCTTAGCCGACTCAGACATTCAGTACTTC. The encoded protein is CASSLADSDIQYF.

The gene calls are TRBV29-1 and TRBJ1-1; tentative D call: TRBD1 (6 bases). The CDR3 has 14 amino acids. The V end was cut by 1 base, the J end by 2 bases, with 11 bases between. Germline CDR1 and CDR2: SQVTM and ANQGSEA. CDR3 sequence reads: CSVEGGTPNTEAFF. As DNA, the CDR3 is TGCAGCGTTGAAGGGGGGACACCCAACACTGAAGCTTTCTTT. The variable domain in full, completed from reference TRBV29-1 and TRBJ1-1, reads SAVISQKPSRDICQRGTSLTIQCQVDSQVTMMFWYRQQPGQSLTLIATANQGSEATYESGFVIDKFPISRPNLTFSTLTVSNMSPEDSSIYLCSVEGGTPNTEAFFGQGTRLTVV.